This is a list of T cell receptor beta chains from one sample in a study of blood T cell repertoires in COVID-19. The data were produced by immunoSEQ multiplex PCR, yet TCRdb's version contains in-frame clones alone and is incomplete. Of about 320,000 clones in the sample, about 92% were seen once. The sequenced sample consisted of PBMCs or T cells enriched from blood (not recorded which). The source is a man in his sixties who had recovered from COVID-19. The CDR3 runs from the conserved cysteine through the conserved F or W. D genes are given only for firm matches. Clone size is given for some rows only: seen once, a few or many times, or a class if the clone is expanded.

>NA|TRBV3-1/TRBV3-2|TRBJ1-5|NA
TGTGCCAGCAGCCAAGGAGGCAGGGGATATCAGCCCCAGCATTTT
CASSQGGRGYQPQHF
>once|TRBV6-2/TRBV6-3|TRBJ2-2|TRBD2
TGTGCCAGCAGTTTTTTCTTGTTTAGCGGGGTTCCCACCGGGGAGCTGTTTTTT
CASSFFLFSGVPTGELFF
>NA|TRBV4-1|TRBJ2-7|TRBD2
TGCGCCAGCAGCCCCCAAATTTCATCTTCCGGAGCGGGGGACCTCTACGAGCAGTACTTC
CASSPQISSSGAGDLYEQYF
>NA|TRBV5-1|TRBJ2-1|TRBD2
TGCGCCAGCAGCCCCGGGGGTAGCGGGGGGGCCTACAATGAGCAGTTCTTC
CASSPGGSGGAYNEQFF
>NA|TRBV3-1/TRBV3-2|TRBJ2-1|NA
TGTGCCAGCAGCAATTCGAATGAGCAGTTCTTC
CASSNSNEQFF
>few|TRBV2|TRBJ1-1|NA
TGTGCCAGCAGTGTGCGGGGGCAGAGCACTGAAGCTTTCTTT
CASSVRGQSTEAFF
>NA|TRBV4-3|TRBJ1-2|TRBD1
TGCGCCAGCAGCCAAGAAGTAATACAGGGGTTTGAAAGTGGCTACACCTTC
CASSQEVIQGFESGYTF
>NA|TRBV12-3/TRBV12-4|TRBJ1-2|TRBD1
TGTGCCAGCAGTTTAGGCAGGGGGGGCTACACCTTC
CASSLGRGGYTF
>NA|TRBV9|TRBJ1-2|NA
TGTGCCAGCAGCGTGGGCGCTTCTAACTATGGCTACACCTTC
CASSVGASNYGYTF
>NA|TRBV18|TRBJ2-2|TRBD2
TGTGCCAGCTCACCCTCCGGGACTAGCGGGAGAATAGCCGGGGAGCTGTTTTTT
CASSPSGTSGRIAGELFF
>NA|TRBV27|TRBJ1-1|TRBD1
TGTGCCAGCAGTTTCGCCGGGACAGGGGGCACTGAAGCTTTCTTT
CASSFAGTGGTEAFF
>NA|TRBV15|TRBJ2-5|NA
TGTGCCACCAGCAGAGCAGGGCTAGGGGAGACCCAGTACTTC
CATSRAGLGETQYF
>NA|TRBV14|TRBJ2-1|NA
TGTGCCAGCAGCCGGGGGGGCGGGAGATTGGATGAGCAGTTCTTC
CASSRGGGRLDEQFF
>NA|TRBV30|TRBJ2-3|NA
TGTGCCTGGACCGGGAAGGCTGGTCCCACAGATACGCAGTATTTT
CAWTGKAGPTDTQYF
>NA|TRBV11-3|TRBJ2-3|TRBD1
TGTGCCAGCAGCTTCCAGGGACAGACTAGCACAGATACGCAGTATTTT
CASSFQGQTSTDTQYF
>NA|TRBV6-6|TRBJ1-5|TRBD1
TGTGCCAGCAGCTCTCACGGGGGACAGGGAAGTATCGGCAATCAGCCCCAGCATTTT
CASSSHGGQGSIGNQPQHF
>NA|TRBV6-4|TRBJ2-1|TRBD2
TGTGCCAGCAGTGACTCCCACGGGGGGGTATCAAATGAGCAGTTCTTC
CASSDSHGGVSNEQFF
>NA|TRBV6-5|TRBJ1-1|TRBD1
TGTGCCAGCAATCAGGACAGGAGGCCCCTCACTGAAGCTTTCTTT
CASNQDRRPLTEAFF
>few|TRBV9|TRBJ1-2|NA
TGTGCCAGCAGAGGGGGGGAATATGGCTACACCTTC
CASRGGEYGYTF
>NA|TRBV7-8|TRBJ2-5|NA
TGTGCCAGCAGCTTTACCGTGCGACAGGTCTTAGAGACCCAGTACTTC
CASSFTVRQVLETQYF
>NA|TRBV11-3|TRBJ2-1|TRBD1
TGTGCCAGCACCAGAGGGACAGGGGAACGGCAGTTCTTC
CASTRGTGERQFF
>few|TRBV13|TRBJ1-6|NA
TGTGCCAGCAGCTTAGCCCCGGGACTTGATTCACCCCTCCACTTT
CASSLAPGLDSPLHF
>NA|TRBV18|TRBJ1-1|TRBD1
TGTGCCAGCTCACCATCAGGGACAGTGAACACTGAAGCTTTCTTT
CASSPSGTVNTEAFF
>NA|TRBV4-3|TRBJ1-1|NA
TGCGCCAGCAGCCAAGGCCCGGCGGAGCCTGAAGCTTTCTTT
CASSQGPAEPEAFF
>NA|TRBV3-1/TRBV3-2|TRBJ1-1|TRBD1
TGTGCCAGCACGGCGACAGGGAGAACACGGGCTTTCTTT
CASTATGRTRAFF
>NA|TRBV5-1|TRBJ1-5|NA
TGCGCCAGCAGCTTGGATTCTAATCAGCCCCAGCATTTT
CASSLDSNQPQHF
>NA|TRBV10-3|TRBJ1-2|NA
TGTGCCATCAGTGAGGGGGACTACTATGGCTACACCTTC
CAISEGDYYGYTF
>NA|TRBV29-1|TRBJ1-1|NA
TGCAGCGTTGATTTCGGTATGAACACTGAAGCTTTCTTT
CSVDFGMNTEAFF
>NA|TRBV2|TRBJ1-5|TRBD1
TGTGCCAGCAGCGGACAGGGATATAGCAATCAGCCCCAGCATTTT
CASSGQGYSNQPQHF
>NA|TRBV20-1|TRBJ1-2|NA
TGCAGTGCTAGTGTCCGGGGAGCTAACTATGGCTACACCTTC
CSASVRGANYGYTF
>NA|TRBV27|TRBJ2-1|NA
TGTGCCAGCAGTTTTGAGGGGAGGCCCTACAATGAGCAGTTCTTC
CASSFEGRPYNEQFF
>NA|TRBV5-4|TRBJ2-3|TRBD2
TGTGCCAGCAGCCGAGGGACTAGCGGGAGGAACACAGATACGCAGTATTTT
CASSRGTSGRNTDTQYF
>NA|TRBV11-1|TRBJ1-2|TRBD1
TGTGCCAGCAGCTCCAAGGGACAGGGAAGCTATGGCTACACCTTC
CASSSKGQGSYGYTF
>NA|TRBV2|TRBJ1-5|TRBD1
TGTGCCAGCAGTTTGATGCCGGGACAGGGTTTGGGTCAGCCCCAGCATTTT
CASSLMPGQGLGQPQHF
>NA|TRBV6-2/TRBV6-3|TRBJ2-7|TRBD1
TGTGCCAGCAGTTACGGGACAGGGGGAATCGAGCAGTACTTC
CASSYGTGGIEQYF
>NA|TRBV19|TRBJ1-5|NA
TGTGCCAGTAGTATGGGGGGTGGTAGTAGCAATCAGCCCCAGCATTTT
CASSMGGGSSNQPQHF
>NA|TRBV14|TRBJ2-7|TRBD1
TGTGCCAGCAGCCAAGGTAGAGGCTTGGACAGGGGCTACGAGCAGTACTTC
CASSQGRGLDRGYEQYF
>NA|TRBV15|TRBJ1-2|NA
TGTGCCACCAGCAGAGACCCGGGACTGTCAAACTATGGCTACACCTTC
CATSRDPGLSNYGYTF
>NA|TRBV11-2|TRBJ1-1|NA
TGTGCCAGCAGCTTAGACCTAAGGGAGGGACCTGAAGCTTTCTTT
CASSLDLREGPEAFF
>NA|TRBV28|TRBJ2-2|TRBD2
TGTGCCAGCAGTTTATTCCCCCCGGGACTAGCGGGGAACACCGGGGAGCTGTTTTTT
CASSLFPPGLAGNTGELFF
>NA|TRBV7-2|TRBJ1-2|TRBD1
TGTGCCAGCAGCGCGAGAACAGGGGCGGATGGCTACACCTTC
CASSARTGADGYTF
>NA|TRBV27|TRBJ2-5|TRBD1
TGTGCCAGCAGTCATCGACAGGGTGGAGAGACCCAGTACTTC
CASSHRQGGETQYF
>once|TRBV28|TRBJ1-4|NA
TGTGCCAGCAGCCTCGAACGGCTGAAGGGAGGGCTTAATGAAAAACTGTTTTTT
CASSLERLKGGLNEKLFF
>NA|TRBV19|TRBJ2-2|TRBD2
TGTGCCAGTAGTGGGGAGGGGTACGCCGGGGAGCTGTTTTTT
CASSGEGYAGELFF
>NA|TRBV4-2|TRBJ1-5|TRBD1
TGTGCCAGCAGCCATGAACTGGACAGGGACCAGCATTTT
CASSHELDRDQHF
>NA|TRBV9|TRBJ2-5|NA
TGTGCCAGCAGCGTATATCAGGGGGAGACCCAGTACTTC
CASSVYQGETQYF
>NA|TRBV15|TRBJ1-2|NA
TGTGCCACCAGCAGAGATATTGGACAGAACTATGGCTACACCTTC
CATSRDIGQNYGYTF
>once|TRBV5-1|TRBJ2-5|NA
TGCGCCAGCAGCTCTCGGACTGGAGGGCAGACCCAGTACTTC
CASSSRTGGQTQYF
>NA|TRBV6-6|TRBJ2-7|NA
TGTGCCAGCAGTTACCGGGCAGGGATTAACGAGCAGTACTTC
CASSYRAGINEQYF
>NA|TRBV18|TRBJ2-3|NA
TGTGCCAGCTCACCAATCGGGACTCAGGGGGCAGATACGCAGTATTTT
CASSPIGTQGADTQYF
>NA|TRBV7-3|TRBJ1-1|NA
TGTGCCAGCAGTACAGGGAGGGCGAACACTGAAGCTTTCTTT
CASSTGRANTEAFF
>NA|TRBV6-5|TRBJ2-7|NA
TGTGCCAGCAGAAGGGGCCGTGGCTACGAGCAGTACTTC
CASRRGRGYEQYF
>NA|TRBV14|TRBJ1-2|NA
TGTGCCAGCAGCCCTATAGACTATGGCTACACCTTC
CASSPIDYGYTF
>NA|TRBV2|TRBJ2-7|NA
TGTGCCAGCGGGCCAGCTCGCTCCTACGAGCAGTACTTC
CASGPARSYEQYF
>NA|TRBV19|TRBJ1-2|NA
TGTGCCAGTAGTAACAGGTTTGACTATGGCTACACCTTC
CASSNRFDYGYTF
>NA|TRBV15|TRBJ2-5|NA
TGTGCCACCAGCCGGGATAGCAGGTTTGAGACCCAGTACTTC
CATSRDSRFETQYF
>NA|TRBV2|TRBJ2-1|TRBD2
TGTGCCAGCAGTGAATCCCAGCGGGAACAGTTCTTC
CASSESQREQFF
>few|TRBV18|TRBJ2-1|NA
TGTGCCAGCTCAGCCTCGACATTCAATGAGCAGTTCTTC
CASSASTFNEQFF